This T cell receptor (beta chain) emerged from a study of blood T cell repertoires in COVID-19. Original handling: Reference gene primer amplification yielded estimated nucleated cell counts. The data were produced by immunoSEQ multiplex PCR, yet TCRdb's version contains in-frame clones alone and is incomplete. The D gene and trimming were derived from the DNA, and the V and J assignments and clone size from that table. The data contain tens of thousands of clones, 60% to 80% of them singletons. The TCR comes from a man between 60 and 75 years old with acute or convalescent COVID-19. The sequenced sample consisted of peripheral blood.

In DNA, the CDR3 is TGTGCCAGCAGATCGGGACAGGGATCCAATCAGCCCCAGCATTTT. Translation: CASRSGQGSNQPQHF. The gene calls are TRBV7-9 and TRBJ1-5; 9 nucleotides match TRBD1. In germline, CDR1 is SEHNR, CDR2 FQNEAQ (reference sequence). The CDR3 is 15 residues long. The ends lost 6 bases at V and 3 bases at J; junction bases unmatched: 6. The entire variable domain, with the rest obtained from reference TRBV7-9 and TRBJ1-5, is as follows: DTGVSQNPRHKITKRGQNVTFRCDPISEHNRLYWYRQTLGQGPEFLTYFQNEAQLEKSRLLSDRFSAERPKGSFSTLEIQRTEQGDSAMYLCASRSGQGSNQPQHFGDGTRLSIL.